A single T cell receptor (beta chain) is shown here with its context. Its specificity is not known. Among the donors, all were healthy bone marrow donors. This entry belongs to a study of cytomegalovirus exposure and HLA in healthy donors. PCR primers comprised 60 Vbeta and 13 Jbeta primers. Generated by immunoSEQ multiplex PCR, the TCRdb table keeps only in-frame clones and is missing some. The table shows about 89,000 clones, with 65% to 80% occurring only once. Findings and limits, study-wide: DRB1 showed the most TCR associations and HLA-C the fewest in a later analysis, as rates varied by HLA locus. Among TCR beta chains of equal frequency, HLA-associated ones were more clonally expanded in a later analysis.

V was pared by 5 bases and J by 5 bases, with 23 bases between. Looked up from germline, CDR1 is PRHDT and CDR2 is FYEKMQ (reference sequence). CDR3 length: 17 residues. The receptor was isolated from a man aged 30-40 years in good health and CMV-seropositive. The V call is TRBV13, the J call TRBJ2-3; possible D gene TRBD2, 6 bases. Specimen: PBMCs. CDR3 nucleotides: TGTGCCAGCAGCCCGAGCGGGTCCTCAAACGGGGGAGATACGCAGTATTTT. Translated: CASSPSGSSNGGDTQYF.